The 6 T cell receptor beta chains in this list originate from one sample, sequenced in a study of blood T cell repertoires in COVID-19. The data were produced by immunoSEQ multiplex PCR, yet TCRdb's version contains in-frame clones alone and is incomplete. Among some 330,000 clones listed, about nine tenths were seen once. Sequenced material: peripheral blood. These receptors all stem from a young woman with COVID-19, enrolled during active disease.

CDR3 residues: CASSVSGSGGTEAFF. The CDR3 DNA is TGCGCCAGCAGCGTGTCAGGGTCCGGAGGGACTGAAGCTTTCTTT. J is TRBJ1-1 and V is TRBV5-1; a possible D gene is TRBD1 (5 bases). Trimming took off 4 bases at V and 5 bases at J, with 18 bases between the two ends. Germline lookup yields CDR1 SGHRS and CDR2 YFSETQ. This CDR3 comprises 15 residues.

This chain connects TRBV5-6 to TRBJ1-2; tentatively, D is TRBD1 (5 bases). The CDR3 is 15 amino acids. V was clipped by 1 base and J by 3 bases, with 13 bases between them. Germline V gene lookup returns CDR1 SGHDT and CDR2 YYEEEE. CDR3 loop: CASSLPRDSDYGYTF. In DNA form, the CDR3 reads TGTGCCAGCAGCTTGCCCAGGGACTCTGACTATGGCTACACCTTC. The entire variable domain, with the rest obtained from reference TRBV5-6 and TRBJ1-2, is as follows: DAGVTQSPTHLIKTRGQQVTLRCSPKSGHDTVSWYQQALGQGPQFIFQYYEEEERQRGNFPDRFSGHQFPNYSSELNVNALLLGDSALYLCASSLPRDSDYGYTFGSGTRLTVV.

The J gene is TRBJ1-6, the V gene TRBV6-5, with a possible D match to TRBD1 (5 bases). The germline gives CDR1 MNHEY, CDR2 SVGAGI. The CDR3 spans 13 residues. The ends were cut back, 7 bases at V and 5 bases at J, with 9 bases in the middle. CDR3 residues: CASIPGNNSPLHF. CDR3 DNA sequence: TGTGCCAGCATCCCAGGGAATAATTCACCCCTCCACTTT.

This clone has just one count. The chain carries TRBV2 and TRBJ2-3; D is possibly TRBD2 (7 bases). The CDR3 runs 18 residues. The ends were cut back, 6 bases at V and 4 bases at J, with 26 bases in the middle. CDR1 and CDR2 (germline): SNHLY, FYNNEI. As DNA, the CDR3 is TGTGCCAGCAGATACCTACTAATTGGGGGGGCGTGGGCAGATACGCAGTATTTT. Its protein is CASRYLLIGGAWADTQYF.

The chain couples TRBV28 to TRBJ1-6; D is perhaps TRBD1 (5 bases). Trimming pared 5 bases from V and 14 bases from J, leaving 16 bases between. The CDR3 contains 13 residues. Germline V gene lookup returns CDR1 MDHEN and CDR2 SYDVKM. The CDR3, as DNA: TGTGCCAGCAGTGCCGAACTGGGGGGGGCCCTCCACTTT. Translating gives CASSAELGGALHF.

The chain carries TRBV7-9 and TRBJ2-2; possible D gene TRBD1, 5 bases. The germline CDR1 and CDR2 sequences are SEHNR and FQNEAQ (reference sequence). The germline V and J ends were trimmed by 7 bases and 4 bases, with 22 bases remaining between them. This CDR3 spans 17 amino acids. The CDR3 DNA is TGTGCCAGCATTCCCGACAGTTACTATTCCCCCACCGGGGAGCTGTTTTTT. It is translated as CASIPDSYYSPTGELFF.